The T cell receptor (beta chain) under discussion was sequenced for a study of control samples from healthy donors and cancer patients. Generated by immunoSEQ multiplex PCR, the TCRdb table keeps only in-frame clones and is missing some. Here the sample spans about 150,000 clones, under 95% being singletons. V was trimmed by 5 bases and J by 8 bases, leaving 21 bases between them. The germline CDR1 and CDR2 sequences are MNHEY and SVGAGI. This CDR3 is built from 15 residues. Sequencing was performed on blood. This sequence joins TRBV6-5 and TRBJ1-2, with TRBD1 as a possible D gene (5 bases). This TCR was recovered from a man aged 18-30 years in good health. As DNA, the CDR3 is TGTGCCAGCAGTCTGGGGTGGGACGTCACGGGCGGCTACACCTTC. Amino acids: CASSLGWDVTGGYTF.